What follows are 31 T cell receptor beta chains derived from one specimen sequenced in a study of Graves' ophthalmopathy and Graves' hyperthyroidism. Beta-chain TCR CDR3 regions were amplified from RNA transcripts. Investigators did first-round RT-PCR with HTBI primers, then second-round multiplex PCR. One entry per CDR3 protein, called by TCRdb with MiXCR from the multiplex PCR reads. The sample shows around 1.1 million distinct CDR3 sequences, approximately 35% of them seen only once. Sequencing was carried out using peripheral blood or thyroid tissue (not recorded which). The receptors shown here come from an adult man with Graves' hyperthyroidism.

The chain has TRBV24-1 and TRBJ2-5, with TRBD2 matching over 8 bases. In germline, CDR1 is KGHDR, CDR2 SFDVKD. The junction had 2 bases not matched to a gene; V was cut back by 7 bases and J by 5 bases. The CDR3 is 12 residues long. CDR3 nucleotide sequence: TGTGCCACCAGCGGGAGGGGGGAGACCCAGTACTTC. This sequence encodes CATSGRGETQYF.

Ten or more counts support this clonotype. In DNA, the CDR3 is TGTGCCACCAGCAGAGTGGGAGCCTCTGGGGCCAACGTCCTGACTTTC. Translation gives CATSRVGASGANVLTF. This chain links TRBV15 with TRBJ2-6, with D perhaps matching TRBD2 (5 bases). The CDR3 sequence is 16 residues long. V was pared by 1 base and J by 0 bases, with 7 bases between. Germline V gene lookup returns CDR1 LNHNV and CDR2 YYDKDF (reference sequence).

At least ten counts were recorded for this clonotype. This sequence joins TRBV14 and TRBJ2-7; TRBD1 matches 9 bases. CDR1 and CDR2 from the germline V gene are SGHDN and FVKESK. V lost 0 bases, J lost 1 base, and 4 bases stayed unmatched. This CDR3 is 16 amino acids long. The CDR3 loop is CASSQEPGTGSYEQYF. In nucleotides, the CDR3 is TGTGCCAGCAGCCAAGAACCCGGGACAGGGTCCTACGAGCAGTACTTC.

The chain has TRBV10-3 and TRBJ1-1; D gene ambiguous. Germline CDR1 ENHRY, CDR2 SYGVKD. This CDR3 is built from 15 residues. V was trimmed by 3 bases and J by 5 bases, leaving 16 bases between them. The CDR3 nucleotides read TGTGCCATCAGTGATAGCGGGCGGGGATGGACTGAAGCTTTCTTT. Its protein product is CAISDSGRGWTEAFF.

This clonotype was counted a few times. A much bigger clone sits one base away, suggesting this may be a read error. The chain combines TRBV28 with TRBJ1-5, with no clear D. The ends were cut back, 6 bases at V and 3 bases at J, with 6 bases in the middle. Looked up from germline, CDR1 is MDHEN and CDR2 is SYDVKM. This CDR3 is built from 12 residues. As DNA, the CDR3 is TGTGCCAGCAGCCAGTACAATCAGCCCCAGCATTTT. It specifies CASSQYNQPQHF.

Ten or more counts support this clonotype. This chain connects TRBV10-1 to TRBJ2-7; 14 bases agree with TRBD2. The CDR3 extends over 13 amino acids. The germline gives CDR1 WNHNN, CDR2 SYGVQD (reference sequence). Unmatched junction bases numbered 8, after V lost 10 bases and J lost 9 bases. The CDR3 DNA reads TGCGCCACGGGGACTAGCGGGGGTACGGGGCAGTACTTC. Amino acids: CATGTSGGTGQYF.

The genes are TRBV14 and TRBJ1-2; 9 bases agree with TRBD1. This CDR3 contains 20 residues. V lost 5 bases and J lost 1; bases outside the gene matches: 20. In germline, CDR1 is SGHDN, CDR2 FVKESK. This chain's CDR3 is CASSLKPLSTGGNSNYGYTF. In DNA, the CDR3 is TGTGCCAGCAGCTTAAAACCGCTCAGTACAGGGGGCAATAGTAACTATGGCTACACCTTC.

A few counts support this clonotype. This may be a read error: a much more frequent sequence differs by one nucleotide. The chain has TRBV6-5 and TRBJ1-2, with D uncertain. Germline loops: CDR1 MNHEY, CDR2 SVGAGI. The germline V and J ends were trimmed by 6 bases and 4 bases, with 9 bases remaining between them. The CDR3 has 12 amino acids. The CDR3 nucleotides are TGTGCCAGCAGCCCTCAGAGCTATGGCTACACCTTC. Translated, it gives CASSPQSYGYTF.

This chain links TRBV20-1 with TRBJ1-1, with D possibly being TRBD1 (6 bases). Looked up from germline, CDR1 is DFQATT and CDR2 is SNEGSKA (reference sequence). V lost 3 bases and J 1 base, leaving 15 bases between the germline ends. CDR3 length: 15 amino acids. In DNA form, the CDR3 reads TGCAGTGCTAGCGGGGGTGGGGGCTCGAACACTGAAGCTTTCTTT. Its protein product is CSASGGGGSNTEAFF.

The rearrangement uses TRBV7-9 and TRBJ1-6; 7 positions agree with TRBD1. Germline V gives CDR1 SEHNR, CDR2 FQNEAQ (reference sequence). J lost 7 bases, V lost 5 bases, and 11 bases had no gene match. This CDR3 has 16 residues. CDR3 sequence reads: CASSPSGDSSNSPLHF. In DNA, the CDR3 is TGTGCCAGCAGCCCAAGCGGGGACAGCTCCAATTCACCCCTCCACTTT.

This clonotype was counted at least ten times. The chain couples TRBV9 to TRBJ2-2; 8 positions match TRBD2. Germline CDR1 is SGDLS and CDR2 is YYNGEE. J gave up 3 bases and V 3 bases, and 7 bases lay outside the gene matches. This CDR3 is built from 16 residues. CDR3 sequence: CASSGAGGHYTGELFF. The CDR3 region has the DNA TGTGCCAGCAGCGGTGCGGGGGGACACTACACCGGGGAGCTGTTTTTT.

Ten or more counts support this clonotype. The chain is built from TRBV25-1 and TRBJ1-6; D might be TRBD1 (6 bases). V lost 3 bases to trimming and J lost 3 bases, with 9 bases between them. The CDR3 has 15 amino acids. Germline V lookup: CDR1 MGHDK, CDR2 SYGVNS. CDR3 coding DNA: TGTGCCAGCAGTGAGGGGGCGAACTATAATTCACCCCTCCACTTT. Its translation is CASSEGANYNSPLHF.

This clonotype was counted between two and nine times. J is TRBJ2-5 and V is TRBV27; D ambiguous. The CDR3 runs 14 residues. Between the trimmed V and J ends, which lost 5 bases and 5 bases, there was a span of 15 bases. Germline CDR1 MNHEY, CDR2 SMNVEV (reference sequence). The CDR3: CASSPKDGRETQYF. For the CDR3, the DNA is TGTGCCAGCAGTCCGAAAGATGGGCGGGAGACCCAGTACTTC.

This clonotype was recorded at least ten times. The V gene is TRBV2, the J gene TRBJ1-2; maybe TRBD1 (6 bases). CDR1 SNHLY and CDR2 FYNNEI come from the germline V gene. This CDR3 is built from 12 residues. With 6 bases removed from V and 8 bases from J, the gap between germline ends came to 13 bases. CDR3 sequence (DNA): TGTGCCAGCAGGGGAGGACAGCAGGGCTACACCTTC. This encodes CASRGGQQGYTF.

The V gene is TRBV19, the J gene TRBJ2-5, with D possibly being TRBD2 (6 bases). The CDR3 runs to 14 residues. In germline, CDR1 is LNHDA, CDR2 SQIVND (reference sequence). Trimming removed 7 bases at V and 2 bases at J, with 14 bases between. The CDR3 here is CASIRDFPQETQYF. The CDR3 nucleotides are TGTGCCAGTATACGGGACTTTCCTCAAGAGACCCAGTACTTC.

This clonotype was seen more than once but under ten times. A read error may explain this, as a much larger clone is one base away. The V and J genes are TRBV20-1 and TRBJ1-3; 7 positions agree with TRBD1. This CDR3 has 14 residues. The germline gives CDR1 DFQATT, CDR2 SNEGSKA (reference sequence). The CDR3 region has the DNA TGCAGTGCCGACAGGGCCAGCTCTGGAAACACCATGTATTTT. Its translation: CSADRASSGNTMYF.

The rearrangement links TRBV20-1 to TRBJ1-1, with a tentative D call TRBD1 (5 bases). Germline CDR1 and CDR2: DFQATT and SNEGSKA (reference sequence). Trimming took off 1 base at V and 2 bases at J, with 17 bases between the two ends. This CDR3 is built from 16 residues. The CDR3 region is CSARGNEGLGNTEAFF. Here the CDR3 DNA reads TGCAGTGCTAGAGGAAACGAGGGGTTAGGAAACACTGAAGCTTTCTTT.

To note about this clonotype: One end of the junction does not line up with germline, which may come from a read error. CDR3 in DNA: TGTGCCAGCAGCCCGACAGGGGGCTCTGGGGCCGACGTCCTGACTTTC. Its translation: CASSPTGGSGADVLTF. The V call is TRBV7-9, the J call TRBJ2-6, with 10 nucleotides matching TRBD1. This CDR3 comprises 16 residues. CDR1 and CDR2 (germline): SEHNR, FQNEAQ (reference sequence).

The chain uses TRBV7-9 and TRBJ2-5, with D perhaps matching TRBD1 (8 bases). The CDR3 has 17 residues. Germline assignment: CDR1 SEHNR and CDR2 FQNEAQ (reference sequence). V was shortened by 5 bases and J by 4 bases, with 23 bases between the two germline ends. The CDR3 coding sequence is TGTGCCAGCAGCACAAACAGGGGGGACTACGGGGCAGAGACCCAGTACTTC. Translating gives CASSTNRGDYGAETQYF.

The sample holds many counts of this clonotype. The gene calls are TRBV7-9 and TRBJ2-2; D remains unclear. The CDR3 sequence is 17 residues long. The V gene lost 2 bases and the J gene lost 6 bases, with 19 bases spanning the gap. From germline, CDR1 is SEHNR and CDR2 FQNEAQ (reference sequence). CDR3 protein: CASSLLRGNPPPGELFF. The CDR3 DNA reads TGTGCCAGCAGCTTATTACGAGGAAATCCACCTCCCGGGGAGCTGTTTTTT.

This clonotype has a count of ten or more. V is TRBV29-1 and J is TRBJ2-7; tentatively, D is TRBD2 (6 bases). Germline CDR1 SQVTM, CDR2 ANQGSEA. Trimming shortened V by 5 bases and J by 9 bases, and 14 bases separated the two germline ends. This CDR3 is 11 amino acids long. This CDR3 reads CSVTWGEGQYF. The CDR3 DNA is TGCAGCGTTACTTGGGGGGAAGGGCAGTACTTC.

This clonotype was recorded many times. The V call is TRBV10-3, the J call TRBJ2-2; D gene unclear. Deletions cut 7 bases from V and 6 bases from J, with 0 bases between. Looked up from germline, CDR1 is ENHRY and CDR2 is SYGVKD. The CDR3 has 9 amino acids. The CDR3 DNA reads TGTGCCATCACCGGGGAGCTGTTTTTT. It specifies CAITGELFF.

This clonotype was detected only a few times. The chain employs TRBV20-1 and TRBJ1-2, with 10 positions matching TRBD1. The V gene's germline CDR1 is DFQATT and CDR2 SNEGSKA (reference sequence). Trimming cost V 0 bases and J 7 bases; bases outside gene matches: 8. The CDR3 length is 15 residues. The CDR3 reads CSARDRWTGGFGYTF. Here the CDR3 DNA reads TGCAGTGCTAGAGATCGCTGGACAGGGGGTTTTGGCTACACCTTC.

This clonotype has at least ten counts. Written as DNA, the CDR3 is TGTGCCACCAGTGATTTCGGGACAGGGGGCGAGCAGTACTTC. Protein sequence: CATSDFGTGGEQYF. This sequence joins TRBV24-1 and TRBJ2-7; 11 positions match TRBD1. The CDR3 consists of 14 residues. In germline, CDR1 is KGHDR, CDR2 SFDVKD. V lost 1 base, J lost 6 bases, and 1 base stayed unmatched.

In regard to this clonotype: A read error may be the cause here, since a much bigger clone is one base away. The chain recombines TRBV7-2 with TRBJ2-7, with TRBD2 matching over 13 bases. Trimming cost V 3 bases and J 5 bases; bases outside gene matches: 4. Germline-derived CDR1 and CDR2 are SGHTA and FQGNSA. This CDR3 contains 15 residues. The CDR3 DNA follows: TGTGCCAGCAGCTTTGGACTAGCGGGAGCCAACGAGCAGTACTTC. Translating gives CASSFGLAGANEQYF.

The rearrangement uses TRBV7-2 and TRBJ2-7; tentatively, D is TRBD1 (5 bases). Trimming left V 5 bases short and J 6 bases short, with 14 bases between. This CDR3 is 13 amino acids long. The germline V gene has CDR1 SGHTA and CDR2 FQGNSA. Here the CDR3 DNA reads TGTGCCAGCAGCCGATCACAGGCGTCCGAGCAGTACTTC. This encodes CASSRSQASEQYF. Drawing the rest from reference TRBV7-2 and TRBJ2-7, the complete variable domain is GAGVSQSPSNKVTEKGKDVELRCDPISGHTALYWYRQSLGQGLEFLIYFQGNSAPDKSGLPSDRFSAERTGGSVSTLTIQRTQQEDSAVYLCASSRSQASEQYFGPGTRLTVT.

This clonotype was seen repeatedly, ten times or more. The chain joins TRBV6-5 to TRBJ1-6; 7 bases map to TRBD1. This CDR3 has 17 amino acids. From germline, CDR1 is MNHEY and CDR2 SVGAGI. With 4 bases clipped from V and 5 bases from J, the junction kept 11 bases outside the gene matches. DNA for the CDR3: TGTGCCAGCAGTTTCGACCATGGACAGGCGAATAATTCACCCCTCCACTTT. Translated: CASSFDHGQANNSPLHF.

This chain joins TRBV2 and TRBJ1-1, with 7 nucleotides matching TRBD1. The CDR3 length is 14 residues. Germline V CDR1 and CDR2: SNHLY, FYNNEI. V dropped 2 bases and J dropped 4; count of bases not matched to a gene: 4. This chain's CDR3 is CASSERQGGTEAFF. The CDR3 DNA sequence: TGTGCCAGCAGTGAAAGACAGGGAGGCACTGAAGCTTTCTTT.

J is TRBJ2-7 and V is TRBV7-2; 7 nucleotides match TRBD1. Per germline, CDR1 SGHTA and CDR2 FQGNSA. This CDR3 comprises 13 residues. V shed 8 bases and J 7 bases; nucleotides not matched to a gene: 11. For the CDR3, the DNA is TGTGCCAGCGCCACACAGGGGACGGGGGAGCAGTACTTC. Amino acid sequence: CASATQGTGEQYF.

The chain uses TRBV2 and TRBJ1-5; 10 bases map to TRBD1. The germline CDR1 and CDR2 sequences are SNHLY and FYNNEI. The CDR3 sequence is 15 residues long. The V and J ends lost 11 bases and 3 bases, in that order; junction bases with no gene match: 10. CDR3 sequence reads: CACTVGQGSNQPQHF. Here the CDR3 DNA reads TGTGCCTGCACCGTGGGACAGGGGTCCAATCAGCCCCAGCATTTT.

This clonotype came up many times. The chain has TRBV7-2 and TRBJ2-7, with TRBD1 identical over 7 bases. The germline CDR1 and CDR2 sequences are SGHTA and FQGNSA. Unmatched junction bases numbered 4, after V lost 3 bases and J lost 2 bases. This CDR3 has 14 residues. CDR3 in DNA: TGTGCCAGCAGCTTGGGACAGACTGCCTACGAGCAGTACTTC. This encodes CASSLGQTAYEQYF.